A selection of T cell receptor beta chains follows, all from one sample in a study of blood T cell repertoires in COVID-19. This table comes from immunoSEQ multiplex PCR, and its TCRdb copy is limited to in-frame clones, with some not included. The sample lists about 100,000 clones; approximately 90% were seen once. The specimen sequenced was peripheral blood. Receptors were obtained from a man in his forties or fifties with active COVID-19. The CDR3 runs from the conserved cysteine through the conserved F or W. D genes are given only for firm matches. Part of the rows lack a size; the others show once, few, many or a class for expanded clones.

TRBV6-1,TRBD1,TRBJ2-7,NA,TGTGCCAGCAGTGAAGAGGTGACAGGGTTCGCCTACGAGCAGTACTTC,CASSEEVTGFAYEQYF
TRBV18,TRBD2,TRBJ2-1,NA,TGTGCCAGCTCACCAAGACCGCCGATTAGGGTGGCGGGAGTGATAATTATCTACAATGAGCAGTTCTTC,CASSPRPPIRVAGVIIIYNEQFF
TRBV9,NA,TRBJ1-6,few,TGTGCCAGCAGCGAAAACAGGGCCTCTAATTCACCCCTCCACTTT,CASSENRASNSPLHF
TRBV21-1,NA,TRBJ1-5,NA,TGTGCCAGCAGCTTCGGAGGTCTAGGGCCCCAGCATTTT,CASSFGGLGPQHF
TRBV9,NA,TRBJ2-5,NA,TGTGCCAGCAGCCCTGGTCCGGGGAGTGGAGAGACCCAGTACTTC,CASSPGPGSGETQYF
TRBV6-5,NA,TRBJ2-1,once,TGTGCCAGCAGTTACTCGTGGGAGAGCTCCTACAATGAGCAGTTCTTC,CASSYSWESSYNEQFF
TRBV4-1,TRBD2,TRBJ2-3,NA,TGCGCCAGCAGCCAAGAACTAGCGGGACTAACAGATACGCAGTATTTT,CASSQELAGLTDTQYF
TRBV10-3,NA,TRBJ2-6,NA,TGTGCCATCCACGAGGCTGGGGCCAACGTCCTGACTTTC,CAIHEAGANVLTF
TRBV21-1,NA,TRBJ2-5,NA,TGTGCCAGCAGCAAAGGAATTCCCGGACAGCAAGAGACCCAGTACTTC,CASSKGIPGQQETQYF
TRBV19,NA,TRBJ2-2,NA,TGTGCCAGTAGTGTCTCGACAGTCACCGGGGAGCTGTTTTTT,CASSVSTVTGELFF
TRBV6-1,TRBD2,TRBJ2-2,NA,TGTGCCAGCAGTGAAGCGGTCAGCGGGGGGATCACCGGGGAGCTGTTTTTT,CASSEAVSGGITGELFF
TRBV15,NA,TRBJ1-4,NA,TGTGCCACCAGCAGACCTCCAGGGGACGAAACTAATGAAAAACTGTTTTTT,CATSRPPGDETNEKLFF
TRBV19,TRBD1,TRBJ1-2,NA,TGTGCCGGGGGGACAGGGGAAGGCTATGGCTACACCTTC,CAGGTGEGYGYTF
TRBV6-5,NA,TRBJ1-1,NA,TGTGCCACCTTCAGGGTAATGAACACTGAAGCTTTCTTT,CATFRVMNTEAFF
TRBV10-2,NA,TRBJ1-6,NA,TGCGCCAGCATCCAGGGAGGGGCTGCGGATTCACCCCTCCACTTT,CASIQGGAADSPLHF
TRBV5-6,NA,TRBJ2-3,NA,TGTGCCAGCAGCCCCAGGGGACTACGGGATACGCAGTATTTT,CASSPRGLRDTQYF
TRBV18,TRBD2,TRBJ2-5,once,TGTGCCAGCTCAGAATCGCCGGGGGGTGTGGAGACCCAGTACTTC,CASSESPGGVETQYF
TRBV2,NA,TRBJ1-5,few,TGTGCCAGCAGTGAAGCGCTTCGGAGGGCGGGTCAGCCCCAGCATTTT,CASSEALRRAGQPQHF
TRBV15,NA,TRBJ1-2,NA,TGTGCCACCAGCAGACAGGGGATATCTAACTATGGCTACACCTTC,CATSRQGISNYGYTF
TRBV7-8,TRBD1,TRBJ1-4,NA,TGTGCCAGCAGTCATACAGGGGGCGTATTTGAAAAACTGTTTTTT,CASSHTGGVFEKLFF
TRBV6-5,NA,TRBJ2-1,NA,TGTGCCAGCAGTTATGAAAGCGGTACAATCCCCCATGAGCAGTTCTTC,CASSYESGTIPHEQFF
TRBV27,TRBD1,TRBJ1-2,once,TGTGCCAGCAGTTTATCTAGGGGGCCCTATGGCTACACCTTC,CASSLSRGPYGYTF
TRBV7-2,TRBD1,TRBJ2-2,NA,TGTGCCAGCAACCACCCCCGGGACAGGGTCACCGGGGAGCTGTTTTTT,CASNHPRDRVTGELFF
TRBV25-1,TRBD1,TRBJ1-5,once,TGTGCCAGCGCCGGGACAGGGGGTAATCAGCCCCAGCATTTT,CASAGTGGNQPQHF